One sample yielded the 27 T cell receptor beta chains listed below, sequenced in a study of vaccination effects on CD4 cells after COVID-19. These receptors' targets are unknown. Prior to sequencing, the ViraFEST assay stimulated PBMC with viral peptide pools, which expanded the antigen-specific CD4+ T cells. At the end of 9 to 11 days of culture, CD4+ T cells were isolated. Each participant received a vaccine that was either BNT162b2 or mRNA-1273, given as two doses. Produced via immunoSEQ multiplex PCR; TCRdb's table is partial and in-frame only. Of fewer than 25,000 clones in the sample, approximately 70% were seen once. Sequencing used CD4+ T cells from PBMCs cultured with HCoV-NL63 spike peptides, obtained after COVID-19 vaccination. The receptors were sampled from a human donor who received a COVID-19 vaccine.

Relative to its sample, this clone is large. The chain uses TRBV12-3 or TRBV12-4 and TRBJ2-7, with 8 bases matching TRBD2. The CDR3 runs 13 residues. J lost 7 bases, V lost 5 bases, and 7 bases had no gene match. CDR3 DNA sequence: TGTGCCAGCAGTCCTAGCGGGCTGGGTGAGCAGTACTTC. Translation: CASSPSGLGEQYF.

The chain recombines TRBV7-9 with TRBJ2-5; D possibly corresponds to TRBD2 (6 bases). The CDR3 extends over 14 amino acids. CDR1 and CDR2 from the germline V gene are SEHNR and FQNEAQ (reference sequence). The V end was cut by 7 bases, the J end by 4 bases, with 16 bases between. The CDR3 sequence is CASTYHGGGETQYF. DNA for the CDR3: TGTGCCAGCACGTATCACGGGGGAGGAGAGACCCAGTACTTC.

The CDR3 loop is CASTQGTGYEQYF. Here the CDR3 DNA reads TGTGCCAGCACCCAGGGAACGGGTTACGAGCAGTACTTC. The V call is TRBV6-5, the J call TRBJ2-7; D might be TRBD1 (5 bases). V dropped 7 bases and J dropped 4 bases, with 14 bases sitting between them. The CDR3 is 13 residues long. CDR1 is MNHEY and CDR2 is SVGAGI in the germline V gene.

There are a few counts of this clone. This chain links TRBV3-1 (or the pseudogene TRBV3-2) with TRBJ1-5; TRBD1 might be the D (5 bases). From germline, CDR1 is LGHDT and CDR2 YNNKEL (reference sequence). The CDR3 contains 16 residues. The V end lost 4 bases, the J end lost 3 bases, and 16 bases lay between the germline ends. The CDR3 reads CASSLPPGRTNQPQHF. The CDR3 nucleotides are TGTGCCAGCAGCCTTCCCCCGGGACGCACCAATCAGCCCCAGCATTTT.

This clone was counted a few times. The rearrangement uses TRBV5-4 and TRBJ2-4; perhaps TRBD2 as D (6 bases). The length of the CDR3 is 14 residues. The ends were cut back, 3 bases at V and 9 bases at J, with 16 bases in the middle. The germline gives CDR1 SGHNT, CDR2 YYREEE (reference sequence). This CDR3 is CASSSREAQGIQYF. The CDR3 nucleotides read TGTGCCAGCAGCTCCAGGGAGGCCCAAGGCATTCAGTACTTC.

This clone was observed a handful of times. V usage is TRBV6-5 and J usage is TRBJ2-3, with D unclear. V lost 7 bases and J lost 5, with 16 bases in between. The CDR3 spans 14 residues. Germline CDR1 MNHEY, CDR2 SVGAGI. DNA for the CDR3: TGTGCCAGCAATCAGTTAGCCTCACTAGATACGCAGTATTTT. Its translation is CASNQLASLDTQYF.

The chain uses TRBV6-4 and TRBJ2-1; D possibly uses TRBD1 or TRBD2 (6 bases each). The CDR3 has 13 residues. CDR1 is MRHNA and CDR2 is SNTAGT in the germline V gene. The V and J ends lost 4 bases and 5 bases respectively, with 9 bases between them. The DNA of the CDR3 is TGTGCCAGCAGTGCGGGGGCCCACAATGAGCAGTTCTTC. Its translation: CASSAGAHNEQFF.

The chain couples TRBV6-1 to TRBJ1-5, with a weak D call TRBD1 (6 bases). Germline V CDR1 and CDR2: MNHNS, SASEGT. Trimming removed 2 bases at V and 1 base at J, with 9 bases between. This CDR3 has 15 amino acids. DNA of the CDR3: TGTGCCAGCAGTGAACTCGGGGGCAGCAATCAGCCCCAGCATTTT. This gives the protein CASSELGGSNQPQHF.

The J gene is TRBJ2-2, the V gene TRBV19, with unresolved D. The germline gives CDR1 LNHDA, CDR2 SQIVND (reference sequence). The V and J ends lost 3 bases and 6 bases respectively, with 2 bases between them. This CDR3 is 11 amino acids long. The CDR3 sequence: CASSIAGELFF. CDR3 coding DNA: TGTGCCAGTAGTATTGCCGGGGAGCTGTTTTTT.

The chain is built from TRBV10-3 and TRBJ2-1; possible D gene TRBD2, 6 bases. This CDR3 contains 14 residues. Germline loops: CDR1 ENHRY, CDR2 SYGVKD. Trimming removed 4 bases at V and 7 bases at J, with 14 bases between. Here the CDR3 reads CAISVRDSANEQFF. The CDR3 DNA reads as TGTGCCATCAGTGTGCGGGACTCCGCAAATGAGCAGTTCTTC.

The chain is built from TRBV6-5 and TRBJ2-7; D gene unclear. The germline V and J ends were trimmed by 2 bases and 2 bases, with 13 bases remaining between them. Germline loops: CDR1 MNHEY, CDR2 SVGAGI. This CDR3 comprises 15 residues. The CDR3 bases are TGTGCCAGCAGTTACGACGAGCGAATGACCTACGAGCAGTACTTC. Its protein product is CASSYDERMTYEQYF.

V usage is TRBV24-1 and J usage is TRBJ2-1; D remains unclear. Germline V gene lookup returns CDR1 KGHDR and CDR2 SFDVKD. The CDR3 is made up of 12 amino acids. V lost 2 bases to trimming and J lost 10 bases, with 8 bases between them. CDR3 sequence (DNA): TGTGCCACCAGTGATTATTACTACGAGCAGTTCTTC. Translation: CATSDYYYEQFF.

V and J are TRBV9 and TRBJ2-7, with 7 bases lining up with TRBD2. V lost 3 bases and J lost 3; bases outside the gene matches: 0. Germline values: CDR1 SGDLS, CDR2 YYNGEE. The CDR3 sequence is 12 residues long. CDR3 in amino acids: CASSAGGYEQYF. As DNA, the CDR3 is TGTGCCAGCAGCGCGGGGGGCTACGAGCAGTACTTC.

This clone was seen a few times. The gene calls are TRBV15 and TRBJ1-4; 9 nucleotides align to TRBD1. Losses at the gene ends were 5 bases for V and 5 bases for J; bases not matched to a gene: 6. Per the germline V gene, CDR1 is LNHNV and CDR2 is YYDKDF (reference sequence). CDR3 size: 15 residues. This chain's CDR3 is CATSGQGQGNEKLFF. CDR3 nucleotide sequence: TGTGCCACCAGCGGACAAGGACAGGGGAATGAAAAACTGTTTTTT. The whole variable domain, remainder taken from reference TRBV15 and TRBJ1-4, is DAMVIQNPRYQVTQFGKPVTLSCSQTLNHNVMYWYQQKSSQAPKLLFHYYDKDFNNEADTPDNFQSRRPNTSFCFLDIRSPGLGDTAMYLCATSGQGQGNEKLFFGSGTQLSVL.

This chain connects TRBV6-5 to TRBJ2-7; 7 positions agree with TRBD1. The ends lost 4 bases at V and 6 bases at J; junction bases unmatched: 15. Germline CDR1 and CDR2: MNHEY and SVGAGI. The CDR3 length is 16 residues. CDR3 loop: CASSSPSSATGSEQYF. For the CDR3, the DNA is TGTGCCAGCAGTTCCCCCTCCTCCGCGACAGGGAGCGAGCAGTACTTC.

There are a few counts of this clone. The rearrangement joins TRBV7-9 to TRBJ1-1; D gene ambiguous. The CDR3 has 18 residues. V lost 1 base to trimming and J lost 3 bases, with 21 bases between them. CDR1 SEHNR and CDR2 FQNEAQ come from the germline V gene (reference sequence). CDR3 nucleotide sequence: TGTGCCAGCAGCTTAGGGTTGGGAAAGGGTCGAAGTGACACTGAAGCTTTCTTT. It yields the protein CASSLGLGKGRSDTEAFF.

V gene TRBV7-2 combines with J gene TRBJ1-1; 7 positions agree with TRBD1. The CDR3 length is 16 residues. After removal of 4 bases from V and 3 bases from J, the junction contained 11 bases not matched to a gene. Germline V gene lookup returns CDR1 SGHTA and CDR2 FQGNSA. CDR3 region: CASSSGTAHWDTEAFF. CDR3 DNA: TGTGCCAGCAGCTCAGGGACAGCCCATTGGGACACTGAAGCTTTCTTT.

This chain connects TRBV5-1 to TRBJ2-5; D is unclear. This CDR3 has 15 residues. The V end was cut by 0 bases, the J end by 5 bases, with 14 bases between. CDR1 and CDR2 (germline): SGHRS, YFSETQ. The CDR3 protein is CASSLGGGAGETQYF. CDR3 bases: TGCGCCAGCAGCTTGGGCGGCGGAGCTGGGGAGACCCAGTACTTC. The full variable domain, in which reference TRBV5-1 and TRBJ2-5 provide the parts outside the CDR3, is KAGVTQTPRYLIKTRGQQVTLSCSPISGHRSVSWYQQTPGQGLQFLFEYFSETQRNKGNFPGRFSGRQFSNSRSEMNVSTLELGDSALYLCASSLGGGAGETQYFGPGTRLLVL.

V and J are TRBV3-1 (or the pseudogene TRBV3-2) and TRBJ1-2; D possibly corresponds to TRBD1 (5 bases). The CDR3 loop spans 15 amino acids. CDR1 and CDR2 (germline): LGHDT, YNNKEL (reference sequence). V gave up 2 bases and J gave up 2 bases, with 12 bases separating them. Written as DNA, the CDR3 is TGTGCCAGCAGCCAAACAGGCGGTGGCAACTATGGCTACACCTTC. Its protein is CASSQTGGGNYGYTF.

The genes are TRBV6-4 and TRBJ2-3; 8 bases are a match to TRBD2. V was pared by 2 bases and J by 3 bases, with 7 bases of the junction left unmatched. This CDR3 comprises 16 residues. Germline values: CDR1 MRHNA, CDR2 SNTAGT. The CDR3: CASSDLGGGGTDTQYF. CDR3 nucleotide sequence: TGTGCCAGCAGTGACCTGGGAGGCGGGGGGACAGATACGCAGTATTTT.

The CDR3 nucleotides are TGCGCCAGCAGCCAAGGTCGACAGGACGGCTATGGCTACACCTTC. Encoded protein: CASSQGRQDGYGYTF. This chain uses TRBV4-1 with TRBJ1-2; a possible D gene is TRBD1 (6 bases). The V gene's germline CDR1 is MGHRA and CDR2 YSYEKL. V was cut by 1 base and J by 4 bases, with 13 bases left in between. The CDR3 has 15 residues.

Remarks on this clone: Sequence at one end of the junction differs from germline and may be a read error. The chain carries TRBV24-1 and TRBJ1-1, with D unresolved. CDR3 length equals 14 residues. The V gene's germline CDR1 is KGHDR and CDR2 SFDVKD. The CDR3: CATSDKAGPPNHPF. CDR3 nucleotide sequence: TGTGCCACCAGTGATAAGGCCGGGCCTCCGAATCACCCTTTT.

As DNA, the CDR3 is TGCGCCAGCAGCCAAGGGTCGTCGAGGGGGGCCTACGAGCAGTACTTC. Amino acid sequence: CASSQGSSRGAYEQYF. The chain employs TRBV4-1 and TRBJ2-7, with D perhaps matching TRBD1 or TRBD2 (6 bases each). The CDR3 length is 16 residues. The V end was cut by 1 base, the J end by 2 bases, with 15 bases between. From germline, CDR1 is MGHRA and CDR2 YSYEKL.

There are a few counts of this clone. This rearrangement joins TRBV7-9 to TRBJ2-7; TRBD2 matches 7 bases. The germline V gene has CDR1 SEHNR and CDR2 FQNEAQ (reference sequence). The CDR3 runs to 15 residues. V trimming: 2 bases; J trimming: 2 bases; junction bases outside the gene matches: 6. CDR3 DNA sequence: TGTGCCAGCAGCTTATCGGCTAGCGGAGCCTACGAGCAGTACTTC. It yields the protein CASSLSASGAYEQYF.

The rearrangement links TRBV6-1 to TRBJ2-1, with D uncertain. The CDR3 sequence is 15 residues long. In germline, CDR1 is MNHNS, CDR2 SASEGT. V lost 3 bases to trimming and J lost 0 bases, with 9 bases between them. This CDR3 is CASSEWGNSYNEQFF. In DNA form, the CDR3 reads TGTGCCAGCAGTGAGTGGGGAAACTCCTACAATGAGCAGTTCTTC.

This clone was recorded a few times. This chain joins TRBV11-2 and TRBJ1-2, with no clear D. V was cut by 7 bases and J by 5 bases, with 14 bases left in between. Germline V gene data show CDR1 as SGHAT and CDR2 as FQNNGV. This CDR3 is 13 amino acids long. The CDR3 protein is CASTTGRVYGYTF. DNA for the CDR3: TGTGCCAGCACCACCGGGCGAGTTTATGGCTACACCTTC.

V and J are TRBV7-9 and TRBJ2-5, with 9 bases matching TRBD2. This CDR3 spans 15 amino acids. Trimming at V came to 2 bases and at J to 5 bases, leaving 6 bases not matched to a gene. Germline values: CDR1 SEHNR, CDR2 FQNEAQ (reference sequence). CDR3 coding DNA: TGTGCCAGCAGCTTACACGGCGGGAGGGACGAGACCCAGTACTTC. Translation gives CASSLHGGRDETQYF.